This T cell receptor (beta chain) was retrieved from a study of T cells in Graves' hyperthyroidism and ophthalmopathy. The CDR3 sequence is 14 residues long. Looked up from germline, CDR1 is SGHTA and CDR2 is FQGNSA. V dropped 3 bases and J dropped 2 bases, with 11 bases sitting between them. Authors of the study amplified TCR beta CDR3 regions from RNA transcripts. HTBI primers were the set used in a first-round RT-PCR of the TCR CDR3. Each CDR3 protein is one row after TCRdb ran MiXCR on the multiplex PCR reads. The repertoire includes around 490,000 distinct CDR3 sequences, about 20% of them detected once, and approximately 50% sits in the top ten. There are many counts of this clonotype.

Sequenced: blood. The chain carries TRBV7-2 and TRBJ2-7; D gene uncertain. The source is a man in his forties or fifties with Graves' ophthalmopathy. DNA of the CDR3: TGTGCCAGCAGCTTCCGGGCAGCTGCCTACGAGCAGTACTTC. Translating gives CASSFRAAAYEQYF.